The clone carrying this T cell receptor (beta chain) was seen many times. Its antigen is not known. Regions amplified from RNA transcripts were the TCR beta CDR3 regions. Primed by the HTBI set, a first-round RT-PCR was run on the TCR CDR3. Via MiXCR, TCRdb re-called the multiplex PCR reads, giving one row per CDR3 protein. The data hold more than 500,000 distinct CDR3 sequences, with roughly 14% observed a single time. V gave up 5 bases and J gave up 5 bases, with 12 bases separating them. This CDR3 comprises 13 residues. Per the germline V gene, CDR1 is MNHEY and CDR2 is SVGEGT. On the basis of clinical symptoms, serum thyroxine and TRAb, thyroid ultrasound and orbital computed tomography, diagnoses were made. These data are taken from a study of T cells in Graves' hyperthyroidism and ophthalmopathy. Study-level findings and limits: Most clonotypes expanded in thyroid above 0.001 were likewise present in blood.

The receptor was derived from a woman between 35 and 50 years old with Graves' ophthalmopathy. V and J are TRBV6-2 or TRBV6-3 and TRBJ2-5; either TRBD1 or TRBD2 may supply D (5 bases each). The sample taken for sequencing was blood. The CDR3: CASSRGESETQYF. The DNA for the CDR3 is TGTGCCAGCAGTCGGGGCGAGTCCGAGACCCAGTACTTC.